This record covers a single TCR beta chain. This entry is derived from a study of blood T cell repertoires in COVID-19. Background on the study: The origin of the acute and convalescent COVID-19 samples was the United States, Italy and Spain. PBMCs, B-cell-depleted T cells, or T cells were the source of the cDNA or gDNA that made up the material.

Per the study methods: Cell counts per sample came from amplifying reference gene primers. Generated by immunoSEQ multiplex PCR, the TCRdb table keeps only in-frame clones and is missing some. The V and J calls and clone size were taken over from that table, and D and trimming were inferred from the DNA. This table has around 60,000 clones, approximately 90% appearing once. Sequencing was carried out using peripheral blood. The TCR sequence derives from a human donor with active COVID-19. The donor label of this sample is uncertain.

DNA of the CDR3: TGCGCCAGCAGGGAGGACAGTACTTCGAATCAGCCCCAGCATTTT. Translating gives CASREDSTSNQPQHF. The chain links TRBV10-2 to TRBJ1-5, with D possibly being TRBD1 (6 bases). V was shortened by 6 bases and J by 4 bases, with 16 bases between the two germline ends. Germline V CDR1 and CDR2: WSHSY, SAAADI. The CDR3 consists of 15 residues.